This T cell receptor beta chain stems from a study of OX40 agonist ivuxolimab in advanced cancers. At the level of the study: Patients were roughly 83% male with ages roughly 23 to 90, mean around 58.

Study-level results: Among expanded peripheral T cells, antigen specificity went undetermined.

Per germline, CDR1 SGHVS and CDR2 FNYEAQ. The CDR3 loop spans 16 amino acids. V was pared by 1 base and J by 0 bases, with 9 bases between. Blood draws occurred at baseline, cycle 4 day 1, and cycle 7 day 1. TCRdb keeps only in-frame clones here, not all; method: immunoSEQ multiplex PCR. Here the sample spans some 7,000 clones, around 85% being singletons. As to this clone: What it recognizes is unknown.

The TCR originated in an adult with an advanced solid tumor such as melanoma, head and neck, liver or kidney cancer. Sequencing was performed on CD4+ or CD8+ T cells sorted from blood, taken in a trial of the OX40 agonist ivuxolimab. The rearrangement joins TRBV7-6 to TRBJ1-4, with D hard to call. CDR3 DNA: TGTGCCAGCAGCTTAGTTGGGGTCACAACTAATGAAAAACTGTTTTTT. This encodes CASSLVGVTTNEKLFF.